This T cell receptor (beta chain) was sequenced in a study of human T cells and chemical hapten exposure. Study-level points and caveats: Expanded TCRs were compared with controls, and the expanded TCRs formed significantly more large CDR3 similarity clusters. No shift was seen in TCRs above 1 in 1000 frequency with DPC sensitization.

This clonotype occurred a few times. Its target is unknown. The CDR3 consists of 14 residues. Germline values: CDR1 SGHNT, CDR2 YYREEE (reference sequence). Losses at the gene ends were 5 bases for V and 4 bases for J; bases not matched to a gene: 4. Individual cDNA molecules in this library carried unique molecular identifiers. In the original workflow: The number of TCRs in each sample had a median of roughly 100,000 and spanned about 23,224 to 690,600. One entry per CDR3 protein results from TCRdb running MiXCR on the RACE reads. TCRdb's processing, not the authors' own work, is the source of the V and J calls. The table lists some 94,000 distinct CDR3 sequences, around 12% of them singletons. Described time point: patch test 1, 2 weeks after DPC sensitization. This sample's treatment: therapeutic diphenylcyclopropenone sensitization with weekly scalp DPC.

The starting material was whole blood, obtained in connection with sensitization to the hapten diphenylcyclopropenone (DPC). This chain uses TRBV5-4 with TRBJ2-3; 10 bases agree with TRBD1. This TCR came from a woman in her thirties or forties with alopecia areata. Some clones in this sample may be carry-over from other donors' samples. As DNA, the CDR3 is TGTGCCAGCAGTTTCGGACAGGGGGCAGATACGCAGTATTTT. It is translated as CASSFGQGADTQYF. The full variable domain, rest sourced from reference TRBV5-4 and TRBJ2-3, is ETGVTQSPTHLIKTRGQQVTLRCSSQSGHNTVSWYQQALGQGPQFIFQYYREEENGRGNFPPRFSGLQFPNYSSELNVNALELDDSALYLCASSFGQGADTQYFGPGTRLTVL.